The following is a TCR beta chain sequence with its context. Allocation to cohorts depended on clinical history reported by the participants. The data derive from a study of blood T cell repertoires in COVID-19. Whole-study context: COVID-19 samples, acute and convalescent, were from the United States, Italy and Spain. Sources were T cells, B-cell-depleted T cells, or PBMCs; the material itself was cDNA or gDNA.

Assay: immunoSEQ multiplex PCR; the TCRdb copy retains only in-frame clones and omits some. Of 230,000 or so clones in the sample, roughly 81% were seen once. This CDR3 has 14 amino acids. With V trimmed by 6 bases and J by 10 bases, 4 bases remained unmatched. The V gene's germline CDR1 is MNHEY and CDR2 SVGAGI. Sequencing used PBMCs or T cells enriched from blood (not recorded which). This receptor was taken from a woman between 45 and 65 years old who had been exposed to COVID-19. The rearrangement uses TRBV6-5 and TRBJ1-6; TRBD1 aligns across 12 bases. The CDR3 nucleotides are TGTGCCAGCAGGGTGGGACAGGGGGCCTCACCCCTCCACTTT. Its translation is CASRVGQGASPLHF.